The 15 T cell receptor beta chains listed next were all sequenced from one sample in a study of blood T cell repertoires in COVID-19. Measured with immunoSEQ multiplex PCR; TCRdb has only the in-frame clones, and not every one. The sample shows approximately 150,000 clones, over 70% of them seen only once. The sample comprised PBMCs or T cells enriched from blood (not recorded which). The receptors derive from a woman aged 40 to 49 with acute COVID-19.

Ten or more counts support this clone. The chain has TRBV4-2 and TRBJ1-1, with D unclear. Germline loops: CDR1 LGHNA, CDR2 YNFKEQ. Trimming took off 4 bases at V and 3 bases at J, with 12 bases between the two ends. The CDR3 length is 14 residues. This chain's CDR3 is CASSPFLEDTEAFF. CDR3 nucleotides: TGTGCCAGCAGCCCTTTCCTCGAGGACACTGAAGCTTTCTTT.

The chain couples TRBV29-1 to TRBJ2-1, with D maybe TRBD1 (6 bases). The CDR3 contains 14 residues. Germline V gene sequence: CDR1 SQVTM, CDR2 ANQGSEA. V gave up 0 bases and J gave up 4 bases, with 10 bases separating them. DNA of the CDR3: TGCAGCGTTGAAGATACAGGGCTATACAATGAGCAGTTCTTC. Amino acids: CSVEDTGLYNEQFF.

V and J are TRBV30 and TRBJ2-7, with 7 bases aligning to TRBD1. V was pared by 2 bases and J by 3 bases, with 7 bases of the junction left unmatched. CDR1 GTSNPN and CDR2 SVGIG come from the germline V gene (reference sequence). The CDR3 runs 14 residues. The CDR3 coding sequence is TGTGCCTGGAGTCCAGGGGGTTATGGCTACGAGCAGTACTTC. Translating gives CAWSPGGYGYEQYF.

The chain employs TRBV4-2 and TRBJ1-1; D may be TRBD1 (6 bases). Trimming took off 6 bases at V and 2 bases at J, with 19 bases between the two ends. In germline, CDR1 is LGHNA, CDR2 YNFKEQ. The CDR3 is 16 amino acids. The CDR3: CASSLGGGGFNTEAFF. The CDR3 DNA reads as TGTGCCAGCAGTTTAGGGGGAGGGGGGTTTAACACTGAAGCTTTCTTT.

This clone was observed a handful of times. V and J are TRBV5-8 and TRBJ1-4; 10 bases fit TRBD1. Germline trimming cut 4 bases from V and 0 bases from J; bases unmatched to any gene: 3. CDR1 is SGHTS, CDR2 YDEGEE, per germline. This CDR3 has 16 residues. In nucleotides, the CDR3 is TGTGCCAGCAGCATTGACAGGGGGCCAACTAATGAAAAACTGTTTTTT. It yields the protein CASSIDRGPTNEKLFF.

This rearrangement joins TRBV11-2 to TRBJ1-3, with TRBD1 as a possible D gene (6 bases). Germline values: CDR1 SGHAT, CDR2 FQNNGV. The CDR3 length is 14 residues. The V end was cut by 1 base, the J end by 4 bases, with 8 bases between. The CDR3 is CASSLGRGGNTIYF. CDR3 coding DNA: TGTGCCAGCAGCTTAGGCAGGGGCGGAAACACCATATATTTT.

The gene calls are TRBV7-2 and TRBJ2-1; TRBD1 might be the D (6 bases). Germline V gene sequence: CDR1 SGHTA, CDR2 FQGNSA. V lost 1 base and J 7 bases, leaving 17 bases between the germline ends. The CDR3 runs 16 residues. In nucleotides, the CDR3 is TGTGCCAGCAGCTTAGGGCCCAGGGGTGGAATAAATGAGCAGTTCTTC. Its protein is CASSLGPRGGINEQFF.

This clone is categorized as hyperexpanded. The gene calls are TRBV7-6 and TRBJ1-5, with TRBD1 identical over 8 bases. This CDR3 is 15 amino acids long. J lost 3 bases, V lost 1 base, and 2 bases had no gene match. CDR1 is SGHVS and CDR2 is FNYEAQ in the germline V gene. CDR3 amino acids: CASSLGTGYNQPQHF. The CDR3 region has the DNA TGTGCCAGCAGCTTAGGGACAGGGTACAATCAGCCCCAGCATTTT.

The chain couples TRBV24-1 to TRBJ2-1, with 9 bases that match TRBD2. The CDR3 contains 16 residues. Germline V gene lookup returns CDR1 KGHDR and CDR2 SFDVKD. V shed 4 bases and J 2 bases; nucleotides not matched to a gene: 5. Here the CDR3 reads CATSEGSGRPYNEQFF. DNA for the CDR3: TGTGCCACCAGTGAGGGGAGCGGGAGGCCCTACAATGAGCAGTTCTTC.

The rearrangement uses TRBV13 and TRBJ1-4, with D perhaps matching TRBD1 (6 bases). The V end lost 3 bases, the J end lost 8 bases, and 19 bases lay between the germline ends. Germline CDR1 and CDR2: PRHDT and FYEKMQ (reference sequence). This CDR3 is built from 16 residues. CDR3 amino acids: CASSFYNRVNNEKLFF. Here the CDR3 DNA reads TGTGCCAGCAGCTTTTATAACAGGGTGAATAACGAAAAACTGTTTTTT.

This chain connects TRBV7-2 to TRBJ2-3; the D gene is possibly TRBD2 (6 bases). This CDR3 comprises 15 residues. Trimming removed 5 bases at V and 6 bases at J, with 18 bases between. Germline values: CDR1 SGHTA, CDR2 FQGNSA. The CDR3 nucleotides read TGTGCCAGCAGCGCCCAAGGACTGGAGGGGGATACGCAGTATTTT. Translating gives CASSAQGLEGDTQYF.

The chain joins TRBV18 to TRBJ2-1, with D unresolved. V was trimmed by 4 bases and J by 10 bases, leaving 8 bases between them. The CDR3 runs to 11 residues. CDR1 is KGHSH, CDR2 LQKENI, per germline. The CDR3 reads CASSLDGEQFF. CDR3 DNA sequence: TGTGCCAGCTCACTCGACGGGGAGCAGTTCTTC.

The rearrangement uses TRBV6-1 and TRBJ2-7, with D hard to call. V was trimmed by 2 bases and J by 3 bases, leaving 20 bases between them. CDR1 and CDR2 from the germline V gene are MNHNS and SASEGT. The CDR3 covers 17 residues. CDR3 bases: TGTGCCAGCAGTGAATTCTTTCCGACGGCTGGCGGCTACGAGCAGTACTTC. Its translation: CASSEFFPTAGGYEQYF.

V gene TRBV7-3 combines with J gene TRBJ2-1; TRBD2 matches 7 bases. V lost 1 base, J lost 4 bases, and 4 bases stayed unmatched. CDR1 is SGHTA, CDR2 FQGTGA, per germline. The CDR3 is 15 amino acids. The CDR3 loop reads CASSLSGRGYNEQFF. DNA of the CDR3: TGTGCCAGCAGCTTAAGTGGGAGGGGTTACAATGAGCAGTTCTTC.

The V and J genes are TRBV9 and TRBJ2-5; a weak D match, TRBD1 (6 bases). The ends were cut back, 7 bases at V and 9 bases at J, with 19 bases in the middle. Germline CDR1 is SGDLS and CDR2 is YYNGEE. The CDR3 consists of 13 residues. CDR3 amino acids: CASAEEGWGPQYF. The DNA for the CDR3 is TGTGCCAGCGCAGAAGAGGGCTGGGGGCCCCAGTACTTC.